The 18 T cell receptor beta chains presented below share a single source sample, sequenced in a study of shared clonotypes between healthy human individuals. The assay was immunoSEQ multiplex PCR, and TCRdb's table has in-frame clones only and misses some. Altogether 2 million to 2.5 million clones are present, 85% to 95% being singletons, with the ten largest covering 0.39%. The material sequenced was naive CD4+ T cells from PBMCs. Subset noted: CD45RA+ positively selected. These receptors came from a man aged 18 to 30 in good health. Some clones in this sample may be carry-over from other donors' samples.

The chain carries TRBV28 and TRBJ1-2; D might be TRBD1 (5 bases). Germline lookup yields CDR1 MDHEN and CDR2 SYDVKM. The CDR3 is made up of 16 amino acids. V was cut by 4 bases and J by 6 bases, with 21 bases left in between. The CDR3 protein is CASSSHAERQWNGYTF. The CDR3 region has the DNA TGTGCCAGCAGTTCCCATGCCGAGAGACAGTGGAATGGCTACACCTTC.

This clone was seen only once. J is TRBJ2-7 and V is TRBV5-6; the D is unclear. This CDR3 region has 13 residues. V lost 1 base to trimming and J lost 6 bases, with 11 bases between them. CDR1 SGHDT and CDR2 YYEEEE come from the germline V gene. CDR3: CASSLPRFREQYF. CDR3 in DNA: TGTGCCAGCAGCTTGCCACGTTTCCGCGAGCAGTACTTC.

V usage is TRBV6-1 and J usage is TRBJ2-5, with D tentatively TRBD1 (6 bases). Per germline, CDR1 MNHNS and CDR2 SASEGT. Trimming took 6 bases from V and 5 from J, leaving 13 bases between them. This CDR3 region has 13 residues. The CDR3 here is CASSPTGLETQYF. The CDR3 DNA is TGTGCCAGCAGCCCAACAGGGCTGGAGACCCAGTACTTC.

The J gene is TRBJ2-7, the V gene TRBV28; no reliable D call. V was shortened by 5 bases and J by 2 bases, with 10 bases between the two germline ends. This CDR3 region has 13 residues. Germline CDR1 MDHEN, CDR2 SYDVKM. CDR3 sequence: CASSRKRPYEQYF. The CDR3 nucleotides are TGTGCCAGCAGTCGAAAGCGACCCTACGAGCAGTACTTC.

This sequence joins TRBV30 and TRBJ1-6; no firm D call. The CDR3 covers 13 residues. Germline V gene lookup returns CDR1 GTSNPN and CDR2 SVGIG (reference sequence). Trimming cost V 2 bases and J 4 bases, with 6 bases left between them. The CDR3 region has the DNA TGTGCCTGGAGTACTAGTTATAATTCACCCCTCCACTTT. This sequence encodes CAWSTSYNSPLHF.

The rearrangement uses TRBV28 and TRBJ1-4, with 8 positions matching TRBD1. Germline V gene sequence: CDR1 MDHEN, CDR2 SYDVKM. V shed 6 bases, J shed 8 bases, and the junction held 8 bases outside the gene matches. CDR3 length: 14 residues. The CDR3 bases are TGTGCCAGCAGGGACGAACAGGGGGGAGAAAAACTGTTTTTT. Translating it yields CASRDEQGGEKLFF.

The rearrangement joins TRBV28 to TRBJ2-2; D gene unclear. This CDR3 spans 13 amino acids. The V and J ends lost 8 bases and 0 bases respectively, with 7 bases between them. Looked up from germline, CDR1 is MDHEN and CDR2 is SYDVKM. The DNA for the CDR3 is TGTGCCAGCGCCCATTCGAACACCGGGGAGCTGTTTTTT. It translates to CASAHSNTGELFF.

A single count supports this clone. CDR3 loop: CSVATRQAETQYF. CDR3 bases: TGCAGCGTCGCCACCCGGCAGGCAGAGACCCAGTACTTC. The chain links TRBV29-1 to TRBJ2-5, with unresolved D. This CDR3 is built from 13 residues. Between the trimmed V and J ends, which lost 6 bases and 4 bases, there was a span of 15 bases. Germline CDR1 is SQVTM and CDR2 is ANQGSEA. Supplemented by reference TRBV29-1 and TRBJ2-5, the full variable domain reads SAVISQKPSRDICQRGTSLTIQCQVDSQVTMMFWYRQQPGQSLTLIATANQGSEATYESGFVIDKFPISRPNLTFSTLTVSNMSPEDSSIYLCSVATRQAETQYFGPGTRLLVL.

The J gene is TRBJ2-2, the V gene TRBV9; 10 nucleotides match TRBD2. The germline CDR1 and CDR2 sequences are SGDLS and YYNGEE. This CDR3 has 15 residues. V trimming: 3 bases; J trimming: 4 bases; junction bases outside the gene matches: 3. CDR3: CASSGTSGTTGELFF. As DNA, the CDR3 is TGTGCCAGCAGCGGGACTAGCGGTACCACCGGGGAGCTGTTTTTT.

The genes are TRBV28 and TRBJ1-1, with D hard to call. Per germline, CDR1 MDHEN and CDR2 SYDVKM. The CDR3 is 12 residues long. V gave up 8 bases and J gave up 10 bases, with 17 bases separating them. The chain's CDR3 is CASQFGSRRAFF. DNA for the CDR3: TGTGCCAGCCAGTTTGGGAGCCGGCGAGCTTTCTTT.

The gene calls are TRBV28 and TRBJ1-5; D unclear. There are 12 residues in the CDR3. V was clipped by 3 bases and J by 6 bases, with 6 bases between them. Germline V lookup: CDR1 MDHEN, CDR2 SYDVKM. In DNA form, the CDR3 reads TGTGCCAGCAGTTTCTCTTTTCAGCCCCAGCATTTT. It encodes CASSFSFQPQHF.

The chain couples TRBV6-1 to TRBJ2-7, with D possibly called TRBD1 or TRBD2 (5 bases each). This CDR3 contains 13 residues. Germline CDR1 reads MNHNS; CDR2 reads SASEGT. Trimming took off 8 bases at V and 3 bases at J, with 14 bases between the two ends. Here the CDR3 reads CASLPGPYYEQYF. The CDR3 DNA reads TGTGCCAGCTTGCCGGGGCCCTACTACGAGCAGTACTTC.

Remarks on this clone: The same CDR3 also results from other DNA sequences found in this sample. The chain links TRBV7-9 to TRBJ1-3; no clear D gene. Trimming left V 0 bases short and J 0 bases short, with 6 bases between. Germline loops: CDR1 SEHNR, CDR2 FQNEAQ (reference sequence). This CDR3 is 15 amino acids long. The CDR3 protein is CASSLAGGSGNTIYF. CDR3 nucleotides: TGTGCCAGCAGCTTAGCGGGAGGCTCTGGAAACACCATATATTTT.

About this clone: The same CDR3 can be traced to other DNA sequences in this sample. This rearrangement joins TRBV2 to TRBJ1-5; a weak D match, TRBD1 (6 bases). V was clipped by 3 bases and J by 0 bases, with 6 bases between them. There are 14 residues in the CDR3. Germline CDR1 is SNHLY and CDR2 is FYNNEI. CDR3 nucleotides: TGTGCCAGCAGTGACAGGGGTAGCAATCAGCCCCAGCATTTT. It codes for CASSDRGSNQPQHF.

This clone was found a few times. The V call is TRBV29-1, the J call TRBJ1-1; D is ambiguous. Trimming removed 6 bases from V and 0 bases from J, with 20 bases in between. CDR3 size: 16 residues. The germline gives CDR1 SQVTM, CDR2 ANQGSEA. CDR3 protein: CSVQPWQALMNTEAFF. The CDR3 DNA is TGCAGCGTGCAGCCGTGGCAGGCTCTTATGAACACTGAAGCTTTCTTT.

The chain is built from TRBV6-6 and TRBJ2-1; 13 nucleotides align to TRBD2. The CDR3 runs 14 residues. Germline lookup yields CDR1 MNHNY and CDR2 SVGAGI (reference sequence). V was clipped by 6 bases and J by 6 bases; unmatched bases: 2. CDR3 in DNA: TGTGCCAGCAGCACTAGCGGGAGGGGCAATGAGCAGTTCTTC. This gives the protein CASSTSGRGNEQFF.

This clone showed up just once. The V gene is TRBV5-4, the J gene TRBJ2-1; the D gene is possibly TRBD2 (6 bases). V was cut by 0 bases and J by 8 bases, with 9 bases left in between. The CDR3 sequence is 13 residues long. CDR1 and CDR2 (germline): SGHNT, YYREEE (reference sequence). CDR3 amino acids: CASSLARRDEQFF. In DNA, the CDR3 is TGTGCCAGCAGCTTGGCCAGGAGGGATGAGCAGTTCTTC.

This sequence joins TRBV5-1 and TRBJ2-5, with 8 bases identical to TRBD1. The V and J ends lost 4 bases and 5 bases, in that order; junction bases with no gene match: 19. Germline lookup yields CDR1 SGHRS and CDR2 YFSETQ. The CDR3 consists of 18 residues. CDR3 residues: CASSLGGQGARSGETQYF. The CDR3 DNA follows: TGCGCCAGCAGCCTCGGGGGTCAGGGGGCGAGATCAGGGGAGACCCAGTACTTC. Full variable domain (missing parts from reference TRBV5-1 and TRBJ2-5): KAGVTQTPRYLIKTRGQQVTLSCSPISGHRSVSWYQQTPGQGLQFLFEYFSETQRNKGNFPGRFSGRQFSNSRSEMNVSTLELGDSALYLCASSLGGQGARSGETQYFGPGTRLLVL.